This T cell receptor (beta chain) was documented in a study of T-cell memory formation after mild COVID-19. Study observations and caveats: Detection of some responders pre-infection suggested pre-existing cross-reactive memory T cells participated.

V was trimmed by 0 bases and J by 0 bases, leaving 6 bases between them. Germline CDR1 is DFQATT and CDR2 is SNEGSKA (reference sequence). The CDR3 is 14 amino acids. Of note for this clonotype: Antigen: not known.

TCRdb reprocessed the 5' RACE reads via MiXCR and lists one record per CDR3 protein. The table has around 200,000 distinct CDR3 sequences, roughly a tenth seen once; the top ten hold approximately 2.8%. The V call is TRBV20-1, the J call TRBJ1-5; D unclear. The source of this sequence is a man younger than 35 who had mild COVID-19 (a few samples of this study predate the infection). Cell type and time point are not known. Material: PBMCs or a T cell subset sorted from them (not recorded which). The CDR3 DNA reads as TGCAGTGCTAGAGAAGATATTAGCAATCAGCCCCAGCATTTT. Residues: CSAREDISNQPQHF.